The subject of this entry is one T cell receptor (beta chain). Germline lookup yields CDR1 KGHSH and CDR2 LQKENI. The ends were cut back, 6 bases at V and 1 base at J, with 15 bases in the middle. The CDR3 totals 15 residues. This record belongs to a study of blood T cell repertoires in COVID-19. Turning to the study itself: The samples span acute and convalescent COVID-19 from the United States, Italy and Spain. T cells, B-cell-depleted T cells, or PBMCs supplied cDNA or gDNA.

Authors' analysis steps: Using reference gene primer amplification, nucleated cell counts were estimated. This table comes from immunoSEQ multiplex PCR, and its TCRdb copy is limited to in-frame clones, with some not included. The DNA gave D and trimming, while V, J and clone size come from that table. The table has about 150,000 clones, roughly 77% seen once. The material sequenced was peripheral blood. The V call is TRBV18, the J call TRBJ2-5, with a tentative D call TRBD1 (5 bases). This TCR came from a man in his 60s with acute or convalescent COVID-19. CDR3 loop: CASSRQPTSQETQYF. As DNA, the CDR3 is TGTGCCAGCTCGCGACAGCCAACCTCCCAAGAGACCCAGTACTTC.